These T cell receptor beta chains were read from a single sample in a study of blood T cell repertoires in COVID-19. Sequencing was performed with immunoSEQ multiplex PCR; in TCRdb, only in-frame clones are kept and a portion is missing. The sample lists 200,000 to 250,000 clones, around nine tenths occurring once. Sample: PBMCs or T cells enriched from blood (not recorded which). Receptors originate from a woman in her twenties or thirties who had been exposed to COVID-19. The CDR3 runs from the conserved cysteine through the conserved F or W. The D gene is left open where the match is weak. A row's size may be missing; if present it is once, few, many or a size class.

D	size	J	V	CDR3	DNA
TRBD1	.	TRBJ2-3	TRBV7-7	CASSLGWDSSTDTQYF	TGTGCTAGCAGCTTAGGTTGGGACAGCAGCACAGATACGCAGTATTTT
TRBD2	.	TRBJ2-5	TRBV6-5	CASRKEGLDKTQYF	TGTGCCAGCAGGAAGGAGGGACTAGACAAGACCCAGTACTTC
.	once	TRBJ1-4	TRBV5-1	CASSLGGAGVSEKLFF	TGCGCCAGCAGCCTCGGCGGTGCAGGGGTTAGTGAAAAACTGTTTTTT
.	.	TRBJ2-1	TRBV10-1	CASSESVLPVSDEQFF	TGCGCCAGCAGTGAGTCTGTCCTCCCGGTAAGCGATGAGCAGTTCTTC
TRBD1	.	TRBJ1-4	TRBV5-1	CAERAGQGALCNEKLFF	TGCGCCGAGCGAGCGGGACAGGGGGCTTTGTGTAATGAAAAACTGTTTTTT
.	.	TRBJ1-2	TRBV5-4	CASSLGILEGINTF	TGTGCCAGCAGCTTGGGAATTCTTGAGGGTATCAACACCTTC
TRBD1	.	TRBJ2-7	TRBV6-4	CASSDRQGDEQYF	TGTGCCAGCAGTGACCGTCAGGGGGACGAGCAGTACTTC
TRBD2	.	TRBJ2-7	TRBV7-2	CASSLGAASGEQYF	TGTGCCAGCAGCTTAGGGGCCGCTAGCGGCGAGCAGTACTTC
TRBD2	.	TRBJ2-1	TRBV5-1	CASTRGGNDRSHNEQFF	TGCGCCAGCACCCGGGGGGGGAATGACAGGAGTCACAATGAGCAGTTCTTC
TRBD1	.	TRBJ2-7	TRBV12-5	CASGLERWTGGYEQYF	TGTGCTAGTGGTTTGGAGAGATGGACAGGGGGCTACGAGCAGTACTTC
.	.	TRBJ1-5	TRBV7-3	CASSWAQNQPQHF	TGTGCCAGCAGCTGGGCTCAGAATCAGCCCCAGCATTTT
TRBD1	.	TRBJ2-7	TRBV12-5	CASGLVLKDRVDEQYF	TGTGCTAGTGGTTTGGTACTGAAGGACAGGGTCGACGAGCAGTACTTC
.	.	TRBJ1-4	TRBV3-1/TRBV3-2	CASSHTPGSLGEKLFF	TGTGCCAGCAGCCATACGCCGGGTTCTTTGGGTGAAAAACTGTTTTTT
.	.	TRBJ2-1	TRBV19	CASSIVSSGEQFF	TGTGCCAGTAGTATAGTTTCAAGCGGTGAGCAGTTCTTC
TRBD1	few	TRBJ2-1	TRBV19	CASSKRSGTGDYNEQFF	TGTGCCAGTAGTAAGAGATCCGGGACAGGAGACTACAATGAGCAGTTCTTC
TRBD1	.	TRBJ1-2	TRBV6-5	CASSPGTDNYGYTF	TGTGCCAGCAGTCCCGGGACAGATAACTATGGCTACACCTTC
.	.	TRBJ1-5	TRBV3-1/TRBV3-2	CASSQDGAGYQPQHF	TGTGCCAGCAGCCAAGATGGGGCAGGGTATCAGCCCCAGCATTTT
TRBD1	.	TRBJ1-1	TRBV10-3	CAIAGDRGNTEAFF	TGTGCCATCGCGGGGGACAGGGGGAACACTGAAGCTTTCTTT
.	.	TRBJ2-3	TRBV6-5	CASNKLSTDTQYF	TGTGCCAGCAATAAGCTAAGCACAGATACGCAGTATTTT
.	.	TRBJ2-6	TRBV5-1	CASSLAVGGSGANVLTF	TGCGCCAGCAGCTTGGCGGTGGGGGGATCTGGGGCCAACGTCCTGACTTTC
TRBD1	.	TRBJ1-6	TRBV14	CASSRTGHNSPLHF	TGTGCCAGCAGCCGGACAGGGCATAATTCACCCCTCCACTTT
TRBD1	.	TRBJ2-3	TRBV29-1	CSVGQGVSTDTQYF	TGCAGCGTTGGGCAGGGGGTTAGCACAGATACGCAGTATTTT
TRBD2	.	TRBJ2-7	TRBV27	CASSFGLAGYEQYF	TGTGCCAGCAGTTTTGGGCTAGCGGGGTACGAGCAGTACTTC
TRBD1	.	TRBJ1-2	TRBV30	CAWSPGQYGYTF	TGTGCCTGGAGCCCGGGACAGTATGGCTACACCTTC
.	.	TRBJ2-1	TRBV9	CASSVGTVYNEQFF	TGTGCCAGCAGCGTAGGAACAGTCTACAATGAGCAGTTCTTC
.	.	TRBJ2-5	TRBV12-3/TRBV12-4	CASSLAYQETQYF	TGTGCCAGCAGTTTGGCTTATCAAGAGACCCAGTACTTC
.	.	TRBJ1-6	TRBV28	CASSRDGGRRPLHF	TGTGCCAGCAGCCGTGACGGAGGAAGGCGACCCCTCCACTTT
TRBD1	.	TRBJ2-7	TRBV3-1/TRBV3-2	CASSQGTGTYEQYF	TGTGCCAGCAGCCAAGGGACAGGTACCTACGAGCAGTACTTC
TRBD2	.	TRBJ2-3	TRBV11-2	CASSPKTSGSIRRTDTQYF	TGTGCCAGCAGCCCCAAGACTAGCGGGAGTATACGACGCACAGATACGCAGTATTTT
TRBD2	.	TRBJ2-1	TRBV7-8	CASSLDRWTSGRDWYNEQFF	TGTGCCAGCAGCTTAGATCGGTGGACTAGCGGGAGGGACTGGTACAATGAGCAGTTCTTC
.	.	TRBJ1-2	TRBV6-1	CASSDTGFPNYGYTF	TGTGCCAGCAGTGATACAGGGTTCCCTAACTATGGCTACACCTTC
.	.	TRBJ1-3	TRBV21-1	CASSKALETGSGNTIYF	TGTGCCAGCAGCAAAGCGCTGGAGACAGGGAGTGGAAACACCATATATTTT
.	.	TRBJ1-5	TRBV7-2	CASSLDGGGQPQHF	TGTGCCAGCAGCTTAGATGGGGGAGGTCAGCCCCAGCATTTT
.	.	TRBJ2-7	TRBV27	CASSFGPRGSYEQYF	TGTGCCAGCAGTTTCGGCCCACGAGGGTCCTACGAGCAGTACTTC
TRBD1	.	TRBJ2-1	TRBV7-9	CASRPRGDRGQVEQFF	TGTGCCAGCAGACCCCGGGGGGACAGGGGGCAGGTTGAGCAGTTCTTC
TRBD2	.	TRBJ2-6	TRBV7-3	CASSLTASGFISGANVLTF	TGTGCCAGCAGCTTAACTGCTAGCGGGTTTATCTCTGGGGCCAACGTCCTGACTTTC
.	.	TRBJ2-1	TRBV5-1	CASSKGLEETNEQFF	TGCGCCAGCAGCAAGGGACTTGAGGAGACCAATGAGCAGTTCTTC